This TCR beta chain was captured in a study of blood T cell repertoires in COVID-19. Study details: Acute and convalescent COVID-19 specimens originated in the United States, Italy and Spain. PBMCs, B-cell-depleted T cells, or T cells provided the cDNA or gDNA that made up the material.

The ends lost 0 bases at V and 2 bases at J; junction bases unmatched: 2. CDR3 size: 15 residues. Germline V gene lookup returns CDR1 SGHNT and CDR2 YYREEE (reference sequence). In the original processing: Estimated nucleated cell counts came from reference gene primer amplification. The repertoire was sequenced with immunoSEQ multiplex PCR; TCRdb's copy has only in-frame clones and lacks some. V and J calls and clone size are given by that table; D and trimming were obtained from the DNA. The sample consists of roughly 76,000 clones, around 75% of them appearing once. V is TRBV5-4 and J is TRBJ2-1, with TRBD2 matching over 7 bases. What was sequenced was peripheral blood. The receptor comes from a man aged 65 to 85 with acute or convalescent COVID-19. CDR3 in DNA: TGTGCCAGCAGCTTGGGCCTAGCGGCCTACAATGAGCAGTTCTTC. Translation: CASSLGLAAYNEQFF.